Given below is one T cell receptor beta chain in context. The entry originates in a study of memory CD4+ T cells and cytomegalovirus serostatus. Study-level information: Healthy Belgian adult donors included about nine CMV-positive and approximately 25 CMV-negative people.

How the authors handled the data: After removing out-of-frame reads, 2,204,828 distinct TCRbeta sequences remained. Sequenced by immunoSEQ multiplex PCR; TCRdb stores in-frame clones only, minus some. That table gives V, J and clone size, and the DNA gave D and trimming. Among about 50,000 clones listed, about 73% were seen once. The ends were cut back, 5 bases at V and 0 bases at J, with 17 bases in the middle. CDR3 length: 17 amino acids. In germline, CDR1 is MDHEN, CDR2 SYDVKM. Single viable CD3+CD4+CD8-CD45RO+ cells were sorted as the memory CD4+ T cells. Sequencing input: memory CD4+ T cells from blood. The chain couples TRBV28 to TRBJ2-4; D possibly corresponds to TRBD1 (7 bases). The source is an adult in good health and CMV-seronegative. CDR3 nucleotide sequence: TGTGCCAGCAGTCCACAGGGGACTGCTCTAGCCAAAAACATTCAGTACTTC. Amino acid sequence: CASSPQGTALAKNIQYF. Full variable domain (rest looked up from reference TRBV28 and TRBJ2-4): DVKVTQSSRYLVKRTGEKVFLECVQDMDHENMFWYRQDPGLGLRLIYFSYDVKMKEKGDIPEGYSVSREKKERFSLILESASTNQTSMYLCASSPQGTALAKNIQYFGAGTRLSVL.